The rows below give T cell receptor beta chains drawn from one sample of a study of OX40 agonist ivuxolimab in advanced cancers. Measured with immunoSEQ multiplex PCR; TCRdb has only the in-frame clones, and not every one. In the table there are 71,000 or so clones, approximately 80% of which are singletons. The sample consisted of CD4+ or CD8+ T cells sorted from blood, taken in a trial of the OX40 agonist ivuxolimab. The receptor set was obtained from an adult with an advanced solid tumor such as melanoma, head and neck, liver or kidney cancer. CDR3s include the opening cysteine and the closing phenylalanine or tryptophan. A D gene is named only where the DNA matches it firmly. Clone size is given for some rows only: seen once, a few or many times, or a class if the clone is expanded.

clone_size: .
d_call: TRBD1
j_call: TRBJ2-2
v_call: TRBV27
cdr3_nt: TGTGCCAGCAGTTTAATTCCAGGGGGAAGCACCGGGGAGCTGTTTTTT
cdr3_aa: CASSLIPGGSTGELFF

clone_size: .
d_call: TRBD1
j_call: TRBJ1-2
v_call: TRBV19
cdr3_nt: TGTGCCAGTAGTATCCGAGGACAGGGTGCCTATGGCTACACCTTC
cdr3_aa: CASSIRGQGAYGYTF

clone_size: .
d_call: .
j_call: TRBJ2-5
v_call: TRBV2
cdr3_nt: TGTGCCAGCAACATACAGGGGCGGGGAGAGACCCAGTACTTC
cdr3_aa: CASNIQGRGETQYF

clone_size: .
d_call: TRBD1
j_call: TRBJ1-3
v_call: TRBV7-2
cdr3_nt: TGTGCCAGCAGCTTAGTCGGGACAGGGCTAGCTGGAAACACCATATATTTT
cdr3_aa: CASSLVGTGLAGNTIYF

clone_size: .
d_call: .
j_call: TRBJ1-4
v_call: TRBV4-2
cdr3_nt: TGTGCCAGCAGCCAAGATAGCCAGGTTAATGAAAAACTGTTTTTT
cdr3_aa: CASSQDSQVNEKLFF

clone_size: once
d_call: TRBD1
j_call: TRBJ1-3
v_call: TRBV7-9
cdr3_nt: TGTGCCAGCAGCTTCGGACAGGGCGACGACGGAAACACCATATATTTT
cdr3_aa: CASSFGQGDDGNTIYF

clone_size: .
d_call: .
j_call: TRBJ2-3
v_call: TRBV11-1
cdr3_nt: TGTGCCAGCAGCTCCCCGGGGGCAGCGATTAGGGATACGCAGTATTTT
cdr3_aa: CASSSPGAAIRDTQYF

clone_size: .
d_call: .
j_call: TRBJ2-5
v_call: TRBV2
cdr3_nt: TGTGCCAGCAGCCCCGGACAGAGCAATTCTGGGACCCAGTACTTC
cdr3_aa: CASSPGQSNSGTQYF

clone_size: .
d_call: .
j_call: TRBJ1-3
v_call: TRBV28
cdr3_nt: TGTGCCAGCAGCTACAGCGGCTCTGGAAACACCATATATTTT
cdr3_aa: CASSYSGSGNTIYF

clone_size: .
d_call: TRBD2
j_call: TRBJ2-5
v_call: TRBV5-1
cdr3_nt: TGCGCCAGCAGCGTATTATCGGGGGGAGAAGAGACCCAGTACTTC
cdr3_aa: CASSVLSGGEETQYF

clone_size: .
d_call: TRBD2
j_call: TRBJ2-3
v_call: TRBV5-4
cdr3_nt: TGTGCCAGCAGCTCCGGGACTAGCGGGACAGATACGCAGTATTTT
cdr3_aa: CASSSGTSGTDTQYF

clone_size: .
d_call: .
j_call: TRBJ2-5
v_call: TRBV5-1
cdr3_nt: TGCGCCAGCAGCTTTTATCCCTTGGCAGGGGGGGAGACCCAGTACTTC
cdr3_aa: CASSFYPLAGGETQYF

clone_size: .
d_call: .
j_call: TRBJ2-3
v_call: TRBV6-1
cdr3_nt: TGTGCCAGCAGTGTCTCTATCAGCGCAGATACGCAGTATTTT
cdr3_aa: CASSVSISADTQYF

clone_size: .
d_call: .
j_call: TRBJ1-4
v_call: TRBV28
cdr3_nt: TGTGCCAGCAGTGGTGGTGGTGGGGCACGGGAAAAACTGTTTTTT
cdr3_aa: CASSGGGGAREKLFF

clone_size: .
d_call: .
j_call: TRBJ2-1
v_call: TRBV2
cdr3_nt: TGTGCCAGCAGTCCAGGGTTCTACAATGAGCAGTTCTTC
cdr3_aa: CASSPGFYNEQFF

clone_size: .
d_call: .
j_call: TRBJ2-7
v_call: TRBV28
cdr3_nt: TGTGCCAGCAGTTTAGGGTTTTACGAGCAGTACTTC
cdr3_aa: CASSLGFYEQYF

clone_size: .
d_call: .
j_call: TRBJ2-5
v_call: TRBV5-3
cdr3_nt: TGTGCCAGAAGCTTGAGGAGGGTTTCGGAGACCCAGTACTTC
cdr3_aa: CARSLRRVSETQYF

clone_size: .
d_call: .
j_call: TRBJ2-7
v_call: TRBV27
cdr3_nt: TGTGCCAGCAGTTTATTCCCGACCACCCCAGGCCAGTCCTACGAGCAGTACTTC
cdr3_aa: CASSLFPTTPGQSYEQYF

clone_size: .
d_call: .
j_call: TRBJ2-3
v_call: TRBV7-3
cdr3_nt: TGTGCCAGCAGTCTTTCCCCGTCAGATACGCAGTATTTT
cdr3_aa: CASSLSPSDTQYF

clone_size: .
d_call: TRBD1
j_call: TRBJ1-6
v_call: TRBV28
cdr3_nt: TGTGCCAGCAGTTTTGCTTCGGACAGGGGCGCTTCACCCCTCCACTTT
cdr3_aa: CASSFASDRGASPLHF

clone_size: few
d_call: .
j_call: TRBJ2-5
v_call: TRBV2
cdr3_nt: TGTGCCAGCAGTGGGGTCCCTAGGGGGGAGACCCAGTACTTC
cdr3_aa: CASSGVPRGETQYF

clone_size: few
d_call: TRBD2
j_call: TRBJ2-2
v_call: TRBV2
cdr3_nt: TGTGCCAGCAGTGGCAGCGGGAGTATTACCGGGGAGCTGTTTTTT
cdr3_aa: CASSGSGSITGELFF

clone_size: .
d_call: .
j_call: TRBJ2-3
v_call: TRBV10-2
cdr3_nt: TGCGCCAGCAGTGAGTCGAGGGTGGATACGCAGTATTTT
cdr3_aa: CASSESRVDTQYF

clone_size: .
d_call: .
j_call: TRBJ2-3
v_call: TRBV5-5
cdr3_nt: TGCGCCAGCAGCCAAGAGGGAACCCGCCAAGATACGCAGTATTTT
cdr3_aa: CASSQEGTRQDTQYF